The clone carrying this T cell receptor beta chain has at least ten counts. Antigen: not known. Each CDR3 protein gets one entry after TCRdb re-called the multiplex PCR reads with MiXCR. This repertoire shows about 180,000 distinct CDR3 sequences, 33% found once; its top ten account for over 3.5%. This entry comes from a study of breast tumors, draining lymph nodes, adjacent tissues. The lymph nodes were axillary draining lymph nodes from breast cancer patients. Study results and caveats: Most tumor T cells seemingly derive from lymph node, then expand in tumor.

The ends were cut back, 1 base at V and 0 bases at J, with 20 bases in the middle. CDR3 size: 19 residues. The germline V gene has CDR1 SGHRS and CDR2 YFSETQ. The source is a female donor with breast cancer. Some clones in this sample may be carry-over from other donors' samples. The sequencing sample was made of axillary lymph node tissue. The chain is built from TRBV5-1 and TRBJ1-3; a possible D gene is TRBD1 (5 bases). This CDR3 reads CASSLSRQGGRFSGNTIYF. The CDR3 DNA sequence: TGCGCCAGCAGCTTGAGTCGGCAGGGTGGCCGATTCTCTGGAAACACCATATATTTT.